This TCR beta chain was captured by sequencing in a study of cytotoxic CD8 clonotypes in ibrutinib-treated CLL. General study findings and limits: While tracking circulating CD8+ T-cell counts, baseline clonality exceeded that of age-matched healthy donors. Among the clonotypes, public ones were uncommon and contracted or held stable on treatment.

Roughly 2.2 micrograms of genomic DNA (from cryopreserved PBMCs) were used for TCR beta libraries. This table comes from immunoSEQ multiplex PCR, and its TCRdb copy is limited to in-frame clones, with some not included. The data contain approximately 160,000 clones, around nine tenths of them singletons. The CDR3 is 13 residues long. Per germline, CDR1 SGHVS and CDR2 FNYEAQ. Trimming shortened V by 2 bases and J by 2 bases, and 7 bases separated the two germline ends. This clone was counted once. Antigen unknown. Sample: PBMCs, taken at disease progression, from a patient treated with ibrutinib. V usage is TRBV7-6 and J usage is TRBJ2-7, with D unresolved. The clonotype comes from a human donor with chronic lymphocytic leukemia. The CDR3 nucleotides are TGTGCCAGCAGCTTAACTAAAACCTACGAGCAGTACTTC. Its translation is CASSLTKTYEQYF.